The 10 T cell receptor beta chains listed next were all sequenced from one sample in a study of blood T cell repertoires in COVID-19. Data came from immunoSEQ multiplex PCR; TCRdb stores just in-frame clones and leaves some out. The repertoire holds over 250,000 clones, with almost 85% as singletons. Sequencing was done on a sample of peripheral blood. The receptors were gathered from a man in his fifties or sixties with active or convalescent COVID-19.

The V call is TRBV5-4, the J call TRBJ2-1; TRBD2 matches at 7 bases. Germline values: CDR1 SGHNT, CDR2 YYREEE (reference sequence). V was clipped by 7 bases and J by 8 bases; unmatched bases: 12. The CDR3 is made up of 14 amino acids. The CDR3 here is CASSGGSSFDEQFF. CDR3 nucleotide sequence: TGTGCCAGCTCTGGCGGGAGCTCTTTTGATGAGCAGTTCTTC.

The chain links TRBV27 to TRBJ1-2; D not certain. Trimming cost V 3 bases and J 8 bases, with 13 bases left between them. The CDR3 has 13 amino acids. Per germline, CDR1 MNHEY and CDR2 SMNVEV (reference sequence). As DNA, the CDR3 is TGTGCCAGCAGTTTTCGGGTCGGATGGGGCTACACCTTC. Translating gives CASSFRVGWGYTF.

V usage is TRBV3-1 (or the pseudogene TRBV3-2) and J usage is TRBJ2-5; tentatively, D is TRBD1 (6 bases). Between the trimmed V and J ends, which lost 2 bases and 7 bases, there was a span of 20 bases. There are 16 residues in the CDR3. The germline CDR1 and CDR2 sequences are LGHDT and YNNKEL (reference sequence). The CDR3: CASSQLSTGPGSTQYF. DNA of the CDR3: TGTGCCAGCAGCCAACTTTCGACAGGCCCGGGGTCGACCCAGTACTTC.

This chain connects TRBV5-6 to TRBJ1-5, with D perhaps TRBD1 (5 bases). The CDR3 runs to 12 residues. CDR1 and CDR2 (germline): SGHDT, YYEEEE. With 2 bases removed from V and 7 bases from J, the gap between germline ends came to 7 bases. For the CDR3, the DNA is TGTGCCAGCAGCTTCGACAGACAGCCCCAGCATTTT. Translating gives CASSFDRQPQHF.

In this sample, this clone turned up once. The chain joins TRBV7-9 to TRBJ2-1, with D possibly being TRBD2 (5 bases). V was shortened by 4 bases and J by 4 bases, with 14 bases between the two germline ends. CDR3 length: 15 residues. Germline lookup yields CDR1 SEHNR and CDR2 FQNEAQ (reference sequence). The CDR3 bases are TGTGCCAGCAGCTCTCGGACTGTTTTTTACAATGAGCAGTTCTTC. As protein: CASSSRTVFYNEQFF.

J is TRBJ1-3 and V is TRBV19, with D unclear. V was shortened by 1 base and J by 0 bases, with 7 bases between the two germline ends. CDR1 and CDR2 (germline): LNHDA, SQIVND (reference sequence). The CDR3 is 15 residues long. CDR3 DNA sequence: TGTGCCAGTAGTATAGGACTGCTCTCTGGAAACACCATATATTTT. Residues: CASSIGLLSGNTIYF.

The chain has TRBV4-3 and TRBJ2-5; unclear D gene. Germline V gene data show CDR1 as LGHNA and CDR2 as YSLEER. The CDR3 sequence is 15 residues long. V was clipped by 3 bases and J by 2 bases, with 13 bases between them. CDR3 nucleotides: TGCGCCAGCAGCCAGGAGTTTATCAAGCAAGAGACCCAGTACTTC. Protein sequence: CASSQEFIKQETQYF.

This chain links TRBV7-3 with TRBJ2-7, with 10 nucleotides matching TRBD1. Germline V gives CDR1 SGHTA, CDR2 FQGTGA. CDR3 length: 15 residues. V lost 5 bases, J lost 1 base, and 5 bases stayed unmatched. As DNA, the CDR3 is TGTGCCAGCAGCCGTGACAGGGGGCCTTCCTACGAGCAGTACTTC. Translating it yields CASSRDRGPSYEQYF.

V usage is TRBV7-9 and J usage is TRBJ2-2; 9 bases match TRBD2. The CDR3 spans 12 residues. Unmatched junction bases numbered 5, after V lost 7 bases and J lost 11 bases. CDR1 SEHNR and CDR2 FQNEAQ come from the germline V gene (reference sequence). CDR3 sequence: CASTPLAGELFF. For the CDR3, the DNA is TGTGCCAGCACCCCTCTAGCGGGAGAGCTGTTTTTT.

The chain couples TRBV28 to TRBJ2-1, with TRBD2 identical over 10 bases. Unmatched junction bases numbered 15, after V lost 6 bases and J lost 4 bases. CDR3 length: 18 residues. Germline lookup yields CDR1 MDHEN and CDR2 SYDVKM. CDR3 in amino acids: CASSPLGTSERGYNEQFF. The CDR3 DNA follows: TGTGCCAGCAGCCCCCTGGGGACTAGCGAGAGGGGGTACAATGAGCAGTTCTTC.